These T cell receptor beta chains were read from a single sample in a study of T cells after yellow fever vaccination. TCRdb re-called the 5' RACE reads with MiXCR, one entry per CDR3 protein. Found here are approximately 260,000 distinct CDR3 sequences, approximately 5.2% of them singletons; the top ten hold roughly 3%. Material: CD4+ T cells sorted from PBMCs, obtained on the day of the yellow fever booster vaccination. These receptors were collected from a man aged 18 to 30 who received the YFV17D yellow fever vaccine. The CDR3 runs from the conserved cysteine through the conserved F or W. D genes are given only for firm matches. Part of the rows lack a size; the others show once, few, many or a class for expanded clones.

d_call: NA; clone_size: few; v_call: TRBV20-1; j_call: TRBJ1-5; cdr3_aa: CSAALGSGQPQHF; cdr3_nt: TGCAGTGCTGCTTTAGGGTCGGGTCAGCCCCAGCATTTT
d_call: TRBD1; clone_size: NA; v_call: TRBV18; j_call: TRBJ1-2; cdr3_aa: CASTRDRGRQTYGYTF; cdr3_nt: TGTGCCAGCACCCGGGACAGGGGGCGTCAAACCTATGGCTACACCTTC
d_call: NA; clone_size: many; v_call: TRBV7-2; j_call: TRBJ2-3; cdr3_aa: CASSWLRDTQYF; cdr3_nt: TGTGCCAGCAGCTGGCTTAGGGATACGCAGTATTTT
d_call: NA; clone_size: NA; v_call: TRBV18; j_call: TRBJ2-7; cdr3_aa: CASSLRTTEQYF; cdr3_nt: TGTGCCAGCTCACTTCGGACGACCGAGCAGTACTTC
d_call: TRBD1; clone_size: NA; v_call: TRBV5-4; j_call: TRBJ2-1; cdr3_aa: CASSYGTDYNEQFF; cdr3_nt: TGTGCCAGCAGCTATGGGACAGACTACAATGAGCAGTTCTTC
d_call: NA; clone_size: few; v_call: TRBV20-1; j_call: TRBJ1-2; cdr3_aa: CSVRTNTNYGYTF; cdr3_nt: TGCAGCGTTCGCACTAATACTAACTATGGCTACACCTTC
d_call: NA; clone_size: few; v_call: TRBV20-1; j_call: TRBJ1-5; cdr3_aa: CSVTGGNQPQHF; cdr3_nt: TGCAGTGTGACAGGAGGCAATCAGCCCCAGCATTTT
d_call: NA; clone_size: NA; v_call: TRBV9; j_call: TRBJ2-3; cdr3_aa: CASSTHSDTQYF; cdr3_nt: TGTGCCAGCAGCACCCATTCAGATACGCAGTATTTT
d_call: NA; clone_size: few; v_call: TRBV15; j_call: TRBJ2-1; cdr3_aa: CATRSSYNEQFF; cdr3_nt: TGTGCCACCCGAAGCTCCTACAATGAGCAGTTCTTC
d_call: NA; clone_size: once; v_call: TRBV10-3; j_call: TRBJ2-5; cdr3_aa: CAISFKEGGGETQYF; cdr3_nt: TGTGCCATTAGCTTCAAGGAAGGAGGGGGGGAGACCCAGTACTTC
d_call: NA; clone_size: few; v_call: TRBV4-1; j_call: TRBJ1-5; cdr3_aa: CASSQGWGPDNQPQHF; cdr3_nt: TGCGCCAGCAGCCAAGGGTGGGGTCCTGACAATCAGCCCCAGCATTTT
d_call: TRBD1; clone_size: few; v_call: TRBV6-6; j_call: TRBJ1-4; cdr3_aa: CASSQQGARSTNEKLFF; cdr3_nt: TGTGCCAGCAGCCAACAGGGGGCCAGGTCAACTAATGAAAAACTGTTTTTT
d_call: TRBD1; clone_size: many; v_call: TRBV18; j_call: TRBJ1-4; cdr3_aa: CASSPGQGGEKLFF; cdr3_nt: TGTGCCAGCTCACCGGGACAGGGAGGTGAAAAACTGTTTTTT
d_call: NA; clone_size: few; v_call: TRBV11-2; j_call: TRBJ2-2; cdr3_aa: CASSFWAAPNTGELFF; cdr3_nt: TGTGCCAGCAGCTTCTGGGCAGCGCCGAACACCGGGGAGCTGTTTTTT
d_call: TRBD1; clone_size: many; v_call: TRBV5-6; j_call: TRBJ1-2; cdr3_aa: CASSQWDRNYGYTF; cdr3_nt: TGTGCCAGCAGCCAATGGGACAGGAACTATGGCTACACCTTC
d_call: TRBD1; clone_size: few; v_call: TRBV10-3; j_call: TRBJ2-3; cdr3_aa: CAISERSGTGAPSTDTQYF; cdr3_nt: TGTGCCATCAGTGAGCGTTCCGGGACAGGGGCCCCTAGCACAGATACGCAGTATTTT
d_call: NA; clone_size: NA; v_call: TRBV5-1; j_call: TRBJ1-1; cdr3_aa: CASSSGDRFREAFF; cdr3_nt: TGCGCCAGCAGCTCGGGAGACAGGTTCCGTGAAGCTTTCTTT
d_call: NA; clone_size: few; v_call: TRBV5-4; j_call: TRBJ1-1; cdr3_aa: CASSLDRKNTEAFF; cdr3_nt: TGTGCCAGCAGCTTGGATCGGAAGAACACTGAAGCTTTCTTT
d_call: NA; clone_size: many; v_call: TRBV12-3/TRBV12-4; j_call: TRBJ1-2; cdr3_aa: CASSPGEEAYGYTF; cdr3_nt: TGTGCCAGCAGCCCGGGGGAAGAGGCCTATGGCTACACCTTC
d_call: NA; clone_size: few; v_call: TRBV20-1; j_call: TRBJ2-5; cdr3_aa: CSAARSQETQYF; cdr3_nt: TGCAGTGCTGCTAGGAGCCAAGAGACCCAGTACTTC
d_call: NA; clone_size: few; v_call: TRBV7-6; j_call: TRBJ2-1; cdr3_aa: CASSLGGDSHEQFF; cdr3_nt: TGTGCCAGCAGCTTAGGTGGGGATTCGCATGAGCAGTTCTTC
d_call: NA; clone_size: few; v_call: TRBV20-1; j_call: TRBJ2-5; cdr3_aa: CSASKRVSETQYF; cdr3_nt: TGCAGTGCTAGTAAAAGGGTGTCAGAGACCCAGTACTTC
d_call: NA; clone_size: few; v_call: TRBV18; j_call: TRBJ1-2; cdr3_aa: CASSPSGGSTNYGYTF; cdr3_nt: TGTGCCAGCTCACCGAGCGGGGGATCGACTAACTATGGCTACACCTTC
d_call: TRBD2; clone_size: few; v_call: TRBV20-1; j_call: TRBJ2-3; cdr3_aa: CSASPGGFQRGGLTDTQYF; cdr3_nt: TGCAGTGCTAGCCCCGGAGGGTTCCAGCGGGGGGGCCTGACAGATACGCAGTATTTT
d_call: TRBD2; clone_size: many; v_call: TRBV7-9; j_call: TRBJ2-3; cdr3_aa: CASSRERGGRGDTQYF; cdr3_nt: TGTGCCAGCAGCCGTGAACGGGGGGGTCGAGGAGATACGCAGTATTTT
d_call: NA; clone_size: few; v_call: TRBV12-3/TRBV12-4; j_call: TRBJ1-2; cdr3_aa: CASSLWQIPNYGYTF; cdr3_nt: TGTGCCAGCAGTTTGTGGCAGATCCCCAACTATGGCTACACCTTC
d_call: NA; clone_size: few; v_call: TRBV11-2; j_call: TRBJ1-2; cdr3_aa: CASTRQGIDGYTF; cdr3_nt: TGTGCCAGCACCCGTCAGGGGATCGATGGCTACACCTTC
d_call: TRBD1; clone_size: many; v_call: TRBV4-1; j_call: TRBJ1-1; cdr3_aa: CASSQAGGNTEAFF; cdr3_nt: TGCGCCAGCAGCCAAGCAGGGGGGAACACTGAAGCTTTCTTT
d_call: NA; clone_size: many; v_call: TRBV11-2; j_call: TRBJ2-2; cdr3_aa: CASRFPGVGTGELFF; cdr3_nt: TGTGCCAGCAGATTCCCAGGGGTGGGCACCGGGGAGCTGTTTTTT
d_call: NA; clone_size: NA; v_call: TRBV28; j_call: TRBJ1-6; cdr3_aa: CASGVRPLHF; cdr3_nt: TGTGCCAGTGGGGTGAGACCCCTCCACTTT
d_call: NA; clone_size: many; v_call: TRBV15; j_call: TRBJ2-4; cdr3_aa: CATSRAGTAKNIQYF; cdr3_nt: TGTGCCACCAGCAGGGCCGGGACGGCCAAAAACATTCAGTACTTC
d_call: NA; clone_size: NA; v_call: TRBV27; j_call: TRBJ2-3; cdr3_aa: CASSPGGGLPDTQYF; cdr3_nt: TGTGCCAGCTCGCCGGGCGGGGGCCTCCCGGATACGCAGTATTTT
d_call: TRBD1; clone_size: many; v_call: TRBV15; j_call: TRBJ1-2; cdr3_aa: CATSGFDRGDYGYTF; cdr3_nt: TGTGCCACCAGCGGTTTCGACAGGGGAGATTATGGCTACACCTTC
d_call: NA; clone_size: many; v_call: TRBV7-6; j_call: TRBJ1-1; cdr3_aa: CASRMGQDTGTEAFF; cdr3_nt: TGTGCCAGCAGGATGGGCCAGGACACGGGCACTGAAGCTTTCTTT
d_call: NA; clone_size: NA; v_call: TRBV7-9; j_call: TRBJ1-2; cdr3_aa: CASSLGGLGYTF; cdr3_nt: TGTGCCAGCAGCTTGGGGGGCTTGGGCTACACCTTC
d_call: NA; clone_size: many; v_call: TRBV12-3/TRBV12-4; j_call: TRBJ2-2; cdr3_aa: CASSGPGGTTGELFF; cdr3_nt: TGTGCCAGCAGTGGACCCGGGGGAACCACCGGGGAGCTGTTTTTT
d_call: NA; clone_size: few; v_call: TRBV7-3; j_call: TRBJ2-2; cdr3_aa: CASSQSRTGTGELFF; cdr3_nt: TGTGCCAGCAGCCAATCCAGGACGGGGACCGGGGAGCTGTTTTTT
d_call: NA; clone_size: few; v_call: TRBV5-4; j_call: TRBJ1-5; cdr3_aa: CASSFGGGSNQPQHF; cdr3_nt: TGTGCCAGCAGCTTTGGGGGGGGCAGCAATCAGCCCCAGCATTTT
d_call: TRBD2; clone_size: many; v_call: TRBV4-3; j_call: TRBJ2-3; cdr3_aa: CASSHAGGTDTQYF; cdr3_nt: TGCGCCAGCAGCCACGCGGGGGGCACAGATACGCAGTATTTT
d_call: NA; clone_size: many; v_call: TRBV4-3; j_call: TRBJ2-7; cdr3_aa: CASSQEGRNKQYF; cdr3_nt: TGCGCCAGCAGCCAGGAGGGGAGGAACAAGCAGTACTTC
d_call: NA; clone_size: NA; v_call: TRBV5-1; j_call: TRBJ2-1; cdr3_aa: CASSLAVSSYNEQFF; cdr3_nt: TGCGCCAGCAGCTTGGCGGTGAGCTCCTACAATGAGCAGTTCTTC
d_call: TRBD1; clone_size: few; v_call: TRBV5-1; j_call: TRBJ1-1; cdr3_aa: CASSLATGANTEAFF; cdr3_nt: TGCGCCAGCAGCTTGGCCACAGGGGCTAACACTGAAGCTTTCTTT
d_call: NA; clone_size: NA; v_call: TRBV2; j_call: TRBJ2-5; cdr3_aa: CASSDQGSETQYF; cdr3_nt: TGTGCCAGCAGTGATCAGGGGTCGGAGACCCAGTACTTC
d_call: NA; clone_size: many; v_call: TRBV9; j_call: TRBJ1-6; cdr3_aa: CASSLDPNSPLHF; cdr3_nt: TGTGCCAGCAGCCTAGACCCGAATTCACCCCTCCACTTT
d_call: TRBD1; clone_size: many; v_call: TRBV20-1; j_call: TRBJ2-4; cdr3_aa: CSARNAAGGDIQYF; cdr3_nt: TGCAGTGCTAGAAACGCGGCAGGGGGTGACATTCAGTACTTC